A selection of T cell receptor beta chains follows, all from one sample in a study of cytomegalovirus exposure and HLA in healthy donors. Measured with immunoSEQ multiplex PCR; TCRdb has only the in-frame clones, and not every one. The data contain some 150,000 clones, over 65% of them singletons. Sequencing used PBMCs. All receptors come from a woman aged 40-49 years in good health and CMV-seronegative. CDR3s include the opening cysteine and the closing phenylalanine or tryptophan. Each record gives: clone size, D gene, V gene, J gene, CDR3 protein, CDR3 DNA. The D gene is left open where the match is weak. Expanded clones get a size class; other rows say once, few or many, or leave the size out.

clone_size: .; d_call: .; v_call: TRBV11-3; j_call: TRBJ2-3; cdr3_aa: CASSSFTDTQYF; cdr3_nt: TGTGCCAGCAGCTCATTCACAGATACGCAGTATTTT
clone_size: .; d_call: TRBD2; v_call: TRBV29-1; j_call: TRBJ2-3; cdr3_aa: CSVEVLAGGTDTQYF; cdr3_nt: TGCAGCGTTGAGGTCCTAGCGGGAGGGACAGATACGCAGTATTTT
clone_size: few; d_call: .; v_call: TRBV7-9; j_call: TRBJ1-5; cdr3_aa: CASSLATGSYSNQPQHF; cdr3_nt: TGTGCCAGCAGCTTAGCCACCGGGAGTTATAGCAATCAGCCCCAGCATTTT
clone_size: .; d_call: .; v_call: TRBV29-1; j_call: TRBJ1-2; cdr3_aa: CSVTQGYTF; cdr3_nt: TGCAGCGTTACCCAGGGCTACACCTTC
clone_size: .; d_call: .; v_call: TRBV30; j_call: TRBJ2-1; cdr3_aa: CAWSESGPYNEQFF; cdr3_nt: TGTGCCTGGAGTGAATCGGGTCCCTACAATGAGCAGTTCTTC
clone_size: .; d_call: TRBD1; v_call: TRBV27; j_call: TRBJ1-2; cdr3_aa: CASSLSSRGRRYGYTF; cdr3_nt: TGTGCCAGCAGTTTATCGTCGAGGGGGCGAAGGTATGGCTACACCTTC
clone_size: .; d_call: TRBD1; v_call: TRBV6-4; j_call: TRBJ1-2; cdr3_aa: CASRSGQETGGYTF; cdr3_nt: TGTGCCAGCCGCTCAGGACAGGAGACAGGTGGCTACACCTTC
clone_size: .; d_call: TRBD1; v_call: TRBV9; j_call: TRBJ2-5; cdr3_aa: CASSVNPGQGQETQYF; cdr3_nt: TGTGCCAGCAGCGTAAATCCGGGACAGGGACAAGAGACCCAGTACTTC
clone_size: .; d_call: .; v_call: TRBV12-5; j_call: TRBJ2-5; cdr3_aa: CASWGVQETQYF; cdr3_nt: TGTGCTAGTTGGGGGGTTCAAGAGACCCAGTACTTC
clone_size: .; d_call: TRBD2; v_call: TRBV7-9; j_call: TRBJ2-1; cdr3_aa: CASSSRGLASNEQFF; cdr3_nt: TGTGCCAGCAGCTCCCGGGGACTAGCGAGCAATGAGCAGTTCTTC
clone_size: .; d_call: TRBD1; v_call: TRBV5-1; j_call: TRBJ1-5; cdr3_aa: CASSRTGNQPQHF; cdr3_nt: TGCGCCAGCAGCAGGACAGGGAATCAGCCCCAGCATTTT
clone_size: .; d_call: TRBD1; v_call: TRBV11-3; j_call: TRBJ1-4; cdr3_aa: CASSTRQGGIGTNEKLFF; cdr3_nt: TGTGCCAGCAGCACAAGACAGGGGGGGATAGGAACTAATGAAAAACTGTTTTTT
clone_size: .; d_call: .; v_call: TRBV5-1; j_call: TRBJ1-2; cdr3_aa: CASSLESGALGYTF; cdr3_nt: TGCGCCAGCAGCTTGGAGAGCGGCGCCCTTGGCTACACCTTC
clone_size: .; d_call: .; v_call: TRBV5-1; j_call: TRBJ2-3; cdr3_aa: CASSLRAGRTDTQYF; cdr3_nt: TGCGCCAGCAGCTTGAGGGCGGGGCGGACAGATACGCAGTATTTT
clone_size: .; d_call: TRBD1; v_call: TRBV7-9; j_call: TRBJ2-7; cdr3_aa: CASSLPLGQGRSYEQYF; cdr3_nt: TGTGCCAGCAGCTTACCTCTCGGACAGGGAAGAAGCTACGAGCAGTACTTC
clone_size: .; d_call: .; v_call: TRBV30; j_call: TRBJ1-2; cdr3_aa: CAWSALGPWTDYGYTF; cdr3_nt: TGTGCCTGGAGTGCCCTTGGACCCTGGACTGACTATGGCTACACCTTC
clone_size: .; d_call: TRBD2; v_call: TRBV19; j_call: TRBJ2-3; cdr3_aa: CASSIASLTSGGAKDTQYF; cdr3_nt: TGTGCCAGTAGTATAGCTTCACTGACTAGCGGGGGGGCTAAAGATACGCAGTATTTT
clone_size: .; d_call: .; v_call: TRBV6-5; j_call: TRBJ2-7; cdr3_aa: CASSYSANIVRNEQYF; cdr3_nt: TGTGCCAGCAGTTACTCGGCCAACATAGTGAGGAACGAGCAGTACTTC
clone_size: .; d_call: .; v_call: TRBV27; j_call: TRBJ2-3; cdr3_aa: CASSLDSGTDTQYF; cdr3_nt: TGTGCCAGCAGCCTCGATTCGGGGACAGATACGCAGTATTTT
clone_size: .; d_call: .; v_call: TRBV6-5; j_call: TRBJ2-4; cdr3_aa: CASSVDSRAKNIQYF; cdr3_nt: TGTGCCAGCAGCGTAGACAGTAGAGCCAAAAACATTCAGTACTTC
clone_size: few; d_call: .; v_call: TRBV4-1; j_call: TRBJ1-5; cdr3_aa: CASSEQGGQPQHF; cdr3_nt: TGCGCCAGCAGCGAACAGGGTGGGCAGCCCCAGCATTTT
clone_size: .; d_call: TRBD2; v_call: TRBV5-1; j_call: TRBJ2-1; cdr3_aa: CASSSGLAGRVTYNEQFF; cdr3_nt: TGCGCCAGCAGCTCCGGACTAGCGGGAAGAGTGACCTACAATGAGCAGTTCTTC
clone_size: .; d_call: TRBD1; v_call: TRBV5-1; j_call: TRBJ1-4; cdr3_aa: CASSSRDRDEKLFF; cdr3_nt: TGCGCCAGCAGCTCCCGGGACAGGGATGAAAAACTGTTTTTT
clone_size: .; d_call: TRBD1; v_call: TRBV10-3; j_call: TRBJ1-5; cdr3_aa: CAISRDSHSNQPQHF; cdr3_nt: TGTGCCATCAGCCGGGACAGTCATAGCAATCAGCCCCAGCATTTT
clone_size: few; d_call: TRBD1; v_call: TRBV29-1; j_call: TRBJ2-7; cdr3_aa: CSALSTGAVEQYF; cdr3_nt: TGCAGCGCCCTGTCGACAGGGGCGGTCGAGCAGTACTTC
clone_size: few; d_call: TRBD1; v_call: TRBV30; j_call: TRBJ1-5; cdr3_aa: CAWSTQGDQPQHF; cdr3_nt: TGTGCCTGGAGCACACAGGGGGATCAGCCCCAGCATTTT
clone_size: .; d_call: .; v_call: TRBV5-4; j_call: TRBJ2-2; cdr3_aa: CASSRAQGLHTGELFF; cdr3_nt: TGTGCCAGCAGCAGGGCCCAGGGACTGCACACCGGGGAGCTGTTTTTT
clone_size: .; d_call: TRBD1; v_call: TRBV6-5; j_call: TRBJ2-1; cdr3_aa: CASSKTGGSYNEQFF; cdr3_nt: TGTGCCAGCAGTAAGACAGGGGGTTCCTACAATGAGCAGTTCTTC
clone_size: .; d_call: .; v_call: TRBV5-1; j_call: TRBJ2-1; cdr3_aa: CASSRDRNEQFF; cdr3_nt: TGCGCCAGCAGCCGTGACAGGAATGAGCAGTTCTTC
clone_size: .; d_call: .; v_call: TRBV30; j_call: TRBJ1-1; cdr3_aa: CAWSYGSRGTEAFF; cdr3_nt: TGTGCCTGGAGTTATGGGTCAAGAGGAACTGAAGCTTTCTTT
clone_size: once; d_call: TRBD2; v_call: TRBV27; j_call: TRBJ2-5; cdr3_aa: CASSLYARGEVSEETQYF; cdr3_nt: TGTGCCAGCAGTTTATATGCGCGGGGGGAAGTGTCAGAAGAGACCCAGTACTTC
clone_size: .; d_call: .; v_call: TRBV27; j_call: TRBJ1-1; cdr3_aa: CASSPSGAWNTEAFF; cdr3_nt: TGTGCCAGCAGTCCCTCAGGGGCCTGGAACACTGAAGCTTTCTTT
clone_size: .; d_call: TRBD1; v_call: TRBV7-2; j_call: TRBJ1-2; cdr3_aa: CASSYPAGQGDGYTF; cdr3_nt: TGTGCCAGCAGCTACCCCGCGGGACAGGGCGATGGCTACACCTTC
clone_size: once; d_call: TRBD1; v_call: TRBV6-4; j_call: TRBJ1-2; cdr3_aa: CASSPQGGTGGYTF; cdr3_nt: TGTGCCAGCAGTCCTCAGGGGGGAACGGGCGGCTACACCTTC
clone_size: .; d_call: .; v_call: TRBV5-6; j_call: TRBJ2-3; cdr3_aa: CASSPTARSDTQYF; cdr3_nt: TGTGCCAGCAGCCCAACCGCTAGATCAGATACGCAGTATTTT
clone_size: once; d_call: TRBD1; v_call: TRBV10-3; j_call: TRBJ2-5; cdr3_aa: CAISATGWETQYF; cdr3_nt: TGTGCCATCAGTGCGACAGGGTGGGAGACCCAGTACTTC
clone_size: .; d_call: TRBD1; v_call: TRBV29-1; j_call: TRBJ2-7; cdr3_aa: CSVGTGYYEQYF; cdr3_nt: TGCAGCGTTGGGACAGGGTACTACGAGCAGTACTTC
clone_size: .; d_call: .; v_call: TRBV6-1; j_call: TRBJ2-7; cdr3_aa: CASSEWADYEQYF; cdr3_nt: TGTGCCAGCAGTGAGTGGGCCGACTACGAGCAGTACTTC
clone_size: once; d_call: .; v_call: TRBV19; j_call: TRBJ1-5; cdr3_aa: CASSIDTTQPQHF; cdr3_nt: TGTGCCAGTAGTATAGACACTACGCAGCCCCAGCATTTT
clone_size: few; d_call: TRBD2; v_call: TRBV6-1; j_call: TRBJ2-7; cdr3_aa: CASSDPGLAYEQYF; cdr3_nt: TGTGCCAGCAGTGACCCGGGACTAGCCTACGAGCAGTACTTC
clone_size: .; d_call: .; v_call: TRBV6-5; j_call: TRBJ1-2; cdr3_aa: CASSDLRGPYGYTF; cdr3_nt: TGTGCCAGCAGCGACCTCAGGGGTCCCTATGGCTACACCTTC
clone_size: once; d_call: TRBD2; v_call: TRBV6-6; j_call: TRBJ2-5; cdr3_aa: CASSYGLAGLRETQYF; cdr3_nt: TGTGCCAGCAGTTACGGACTAGCGGGCCTAAGGGAGACCCAGTACTTC
clone_size: few; d_call: TRBD1; v_call: TRBV29-1; j_call: TRBJ2-3; cdr3_aa: CSVMGQGDTDTQYF; cdr3_nt: TGCAGCGTTATGGGACAGGGGGATACAGATACGCAGTATTTT
clone_size: .; d_call: .; v_call: TRBV7-9; j_call: TRBJ2-2; cdr3_aa: CASSMVGYGELFF; cdr3_nt: TGTGCCAGCAGTATGGTCGGGTACGGGGAGCTGTTTTTT
clone_size: .; d_call: TRBD1; v_call: TRBV19; j_call: TRBJ1-2; cdr3_aa: CASSRGQESVYGYTF; cdr3_nt: TGTGCCAGTAGCCGGGGACAGGAAAGCGTCTATGGCTACACCTTC
clone_size: few; d_call: .; v_call: TRBV5-1; j_call: TRBJ2-3; cdr3_aa: CASSLEDSGTDTQYF; cdr3_nt: TGCGCCAGCAGCCTGGAGGACAGTGGTACAGATACGCAGTATTTT
clone_size: .; d_call: TRBD2; v_call: TRBV2; j_call: TRBJ2-7; cdr3_aa: CASSEALTSGGYEQYF; cdr3_nt: TGTGCCAGCAGTGAAGCGTTGACTAGCGGGGGATACGAGCAGTACTTC
clone_size: .; d_call: .; v_call: TRBV5-1; j_call: TRBJ1-3; cdr3_aa: CASSLGDTSFSGNTIYF; cdr3_nt: TGCGCCAGCAGCTTGGGGGACACTTCCTTCTCTGGAAACACCATATATTTT
clone_size: .; d_call: TRBD1; v_call: TRBV5-1; j_call: TRBJ1-1; cdr3_aa: CASSFTGVDTEAFF; cdr3_nt: TGCGCCAGCAGCTTCACAGGGGTGGACACTGAAGCTTTCTTT
clone_size: .; d_call: TRBD1; v_call: TRBV7-9; j_call: TRBJ1-4; cdr3_aa: CASNPPGQGNEKLFF; cdr3_nt: TGTGCCAGCAACCCCCCGGGACAGGGAAATGAAAAACTGTTTTTT
clone_size: .; d_call: .; v_call: TRBV11-2; j_call: TRBJ2-7; cdr3_aa: CASGFEGQYF; cdr3_nt: TGTGCCAGCGGTTTCGAGGGGCAGTACTTC
clone_size: .; d_call: TRBD1; v_call: TRBV6-5; j_call: TRBJ2-4; cdr3_aa: CASSFNTGGIQYF; cdr3_nt: TGTGCCAGCAGTTTCAACACAGGGGGCATTCAGTACTTC
clone_size: .; d_call: TRBD1; v_call: TRBV7-9; j_call: TRBJ2-5; cdr3_aa: CASSWPGQAQETQYF; cdr3_nt: TGTGCCAGCAGCTGGCCGGGACAGGCCCAAGAGACCCAGTACTTC
clone_size: .; d_call: .; v_call: TRBV4-1; j_call: TRBJ1-2; cdr3_aa: CASSQGGEPRGYTF; cdr3_nt: TGCGCCAGCAGCCAAGGGGGGGAACCCAGGGGCTACACCTTC
clone_size: .; d_call: .; v_call: TRBV5-5; j_call: TRBJ1-5; cdr3_aa: CASSLGGRQPQHF; cdr3_nt: TGTGCCAGCAGCTTGGGGGGGAGGCAGCCCCAGCATTTT
clone_size: once; d_call: .; v_call: TRBV15; j_call: TRBJ1-2; cdr3_aa: CATSRDQEGRNGYTF; cdr3_nt: TGTGCCACCAGCAGAGATCAGGAGGGGCGGAATGGCTACACCTTC
clone_size: .; d_call: .; v_call: TRBV7-9; j_call: TRBJ1-1; cdr3_aa: CATLGGDTEAFF; cdr3_nt: TGTGCCACCCTAGGGGGGGACACTGAAGCTTTCTTT
clone_size: .; d_call: .; v_call: TRBV15; j_call: TRBJ1-5; cdr3_aa: CATSRDRGPRIPQHF; cdr3_nt: TGTGCCACCAGCAGAGATAGAGGGCCTCGGATCCCCCAGCATTTT